This T cell receptor beta chain was recovered during a study of quantifying T cell responses using KT2 cells. Study as a whole: cDNA was made from DNase-treated RNA using alpha and beta constant primers.

An oligo carrying a UMI was ligated to the cDNA 3' end. An equimolar mix of RC1.1 and RC1.2 primed the beta chain across TRBC1 and TRBC2. Each CDR3 protein gets one entry after TCRdb re-called the UMI-ligation and nested PCR reads with MiXCR. The sample shows approximately 50,000 distinct CDR3 sequences, 11% of them seen only once. The sample holds many counts of this clonotype. The germline V gene encodes CDR1 PRHDT and CDR2 FYEKMQ (reference sequence). V lost 2 bases to trimming and J lost 3 bases, with 5 bases between them. The CDR3 sequence is 12 residues long. KT2 cells were mixed with fixed PBMC numbers at varying ratios.

This clonotype originated in a human donor. The chain combines TRBV13 with TRBJ2-7; D remains unclear. The sequencing input was PBMCs spiked with cells of the T cell clone KT2. The DNA for the CDR3 is TGTGCCAGCAGCTTATATTACTACGAGCAGTACTTC. This sequence encodes CASSLYYYEQYF.